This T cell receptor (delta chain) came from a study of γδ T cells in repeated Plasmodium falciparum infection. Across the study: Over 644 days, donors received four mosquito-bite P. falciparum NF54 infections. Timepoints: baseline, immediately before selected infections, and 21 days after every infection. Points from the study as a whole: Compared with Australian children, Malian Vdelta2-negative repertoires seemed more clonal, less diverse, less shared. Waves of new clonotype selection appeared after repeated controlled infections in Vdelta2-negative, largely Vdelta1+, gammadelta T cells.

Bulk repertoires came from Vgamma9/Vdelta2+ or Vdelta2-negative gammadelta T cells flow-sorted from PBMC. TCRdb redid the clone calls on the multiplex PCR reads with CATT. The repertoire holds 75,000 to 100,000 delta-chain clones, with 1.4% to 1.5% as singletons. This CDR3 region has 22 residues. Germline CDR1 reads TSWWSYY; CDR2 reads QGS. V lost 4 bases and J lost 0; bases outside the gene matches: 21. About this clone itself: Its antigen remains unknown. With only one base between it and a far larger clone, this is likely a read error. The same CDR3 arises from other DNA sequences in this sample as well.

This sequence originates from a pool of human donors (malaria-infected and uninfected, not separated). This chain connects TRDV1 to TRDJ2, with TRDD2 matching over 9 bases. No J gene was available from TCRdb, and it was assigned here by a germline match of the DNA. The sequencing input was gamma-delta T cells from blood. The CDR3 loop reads CALGATAFLRFITFPLTAQLFF. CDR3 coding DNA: TGTGCTCTTGGGGCGACGGCCTTCCTACGCTTCATTACTTTCCCTTTGACAGCACAACTCTTCTTT.